These T cell receptor beta chains were read from a single sample in a study of blood T cell repertoires in COVID-19. Assay used: immunoSEQ multiplex PCR; TCRdb lists only in-frame clones, some missing. The sample yields 75,000 to 95,000 clones, roughly 82% seen once. The source material was peripheral blood. The receptor set was obtained from a man between 60 and 70 years old with acute or convalescent COVID-19. Both conserved end residues are part of each CDR3. The order of the fields is J gene, clone size, D gene, V gene, CDR3 DNA, CDR3 protein. The D gene is left open where the match is weak. The size entry is marked missing in some rows and otherwise reads once, few, many or a size class.

j_call: TRBJ1-6; clone_size: -; d_call: -; v_call: TRBV7-6; cdr3_nt: TGTGCCAGCAGCTTTTCCAGGGATAATTCACCCCTCCACTTT; cdr3_aa: CASSFSRDNSPLHF
j_call: TRBJ1-5; clone_size: -; d_call: -; v_call: TRBV6-2/TRBV6-3; cdr3_nt: TGTGCCAGCAGTTACGATAGCCGCAATCAGCCCCAGCATTTT; cdr3_aa: CASSYDSRNQPQHF
j_call: TRBJ2-3; clone_size: -; d_call: -; v_call: TRBV3-1/TRBV3-2; cdr3_nt: TGTGCCAGCAGCCAAGATGGCGGTTCTTCAGATACGCAGTATTTT; cdr3_aa: CASSQDGGSSDTQYF
j_call: TRBJ2-2; clone_size: -; d_call: TRBD2; v_call: TRBV18; cdr3_nt: TGTGCCAGCTCCCAGGCGGGGGTTGGCACCGGGGAGCTGTTTTTT; cdr3_aa: CASSQAGVGTGELFF
j_call: TRBJ2-7; clone_size: -; d_call: -; v_call: TRBV6-5; cdr3_nt: TGTGCCAGCAGTTACTCGAGGGGGGGCGGCTACGAGCAGTACTTC; cdr3_aa: CASSYSRGGGYEQYF
j_call: TRBJ2-7; clone_size: -; d_call: -; v_call: TRBV29-1; cdr3_nt: TGCAGCGTTGAAGGGGTAAAAGGGGCGTCCTACGAGCAGTACTTC; cdr3_aa: CSVEGVKGASYEQYF
j_call: TRBJ2-4; clone_size: -; d_call: -; v_call: TRBV5-6; cdr3_nt: TGTGCCAGCAGCTTGGAACAGGGCGGCGGAAACATTCAGTACTTC; cdr3_aa: CASSLEQGGGNIQYF
j_call: TRBJ2-6; clone_size: many; d_call: -; v_call: TRBV28; cdr3_nt: TGTGCCAGCAGTTCGGCGACTGACCTCTGGGCCAACGTCCTGACTTTC; cdr3_aa: CASSSATDLWANVLTF
j_call: TRBJ1-1; clone_size: -; d_call: -; v_call: TRBV6-4; cdr3_nt: TGTGCCAGCAGACCCCGGGGGGAGTTGTCCACTGAAGCTTTCTTT; cdr3_aa: CASRPRGELSTEAFF
j_call: TRBJ1-1; clone_size: -; d_call: -; v_call: TRBV7-9; cdr3_nt: TGTGCCAGCAGCTTATATCCGAACACTGAAGCTTTCTTT; cdr3_aa: CASSLYPNTEAFF
j_call: TRBJ2-3; clone_size: -; d_call: -; v_call: TRBV2; cdr3_nt: TGTGCCACGGCAGGGGTCGGAAATACGCAGTATTTT; cdr3_aa: CATAGVGNTQYF
j_call: TRBJ1-2; clone_size: few; d_call: -; v_call: TRBV18; cdr3_nt: TGTGCCAGCTCACCTCCCCCCTTATATGGCTACACCTTC; cdr3_aa: CASSPPPLYGYTF
j_call: TRBJ2-1; clone_size: -; d_call: -; v_call: TRBV9; cdr3_nt: TGTGCCAGCAGCGTAGTCCCCCGGAGCAATGAGCAGTTCTTC; cdr3_aa: CASSVVPRSNEQFF
j_call: TRBJ2-5; clone_size: -; d_call: -; v_call: TRBV7-7; cdr3_nt: TGTACTACTGGTCGCCAACTACAAGAGACCCAGTACTTC; cdr3_aa: CTTGRQLQETQYF
j_call: TRBJ1-1; clone_size: -; d_call: TRBD1; v_call: TRBV3-1/TRBV3-2; cdr3_nt: TGTGCCAGCAGCCACAGGGGGGAGAACACTGAAGCTTTCTTT; cdr3_aa: CASSHRGENTEAFF
j_call: TRBJ1-1; clone_size: -; d_call: -; v_call: TRBV5-1; cdr3_nt: TGCGCCAGCAGCTTGGACCGACCGGGAACTGAAGCTTTCTTT; cdr3_aa: CASSLDRPGTEAFF
j_call: TRBJ1-5; clone_size: -; d_call: TRBD1; v_call: TRBV19; cdr3_nt: TGTGCCAGTAGTATCGGGACAGGGGATCAGCCCCAGCATTTT; cdr3_aa: CASSIGTGDQPQHF
j_call: TRBJ2-7; clone_size: -; d_call: TRBD1; v_call: TRBV18; cdr3_nt: TGTGCCAGCTCACCACCGGGACAGTCCTACGAGCAGTACTTC; cdr3_aa: CASSPPGQSYEQYF
j_call: TRBJ1-1; clone_size: -; d_call: -; v_call: TRBV19; cdr3_nt: TGTGCCAGTAGTATAGAGGGAGCTGAAGCTTTCTTT; cdr3_aa: CASSIEGAEAFF